Listed here are 3 T cell receptor beta chains from one sample, sequenced in a study of shared clonotypes between healthy human individuals. Sequencing used immunoSEQ multiplex PCR; TCRdb keeps in-frame clones, though not all of them. This table holds about 600,000 clones, around 95% found once. Terminally differentiated effector memory CD45RA+ cells were left out of the naive CD8 fraction, which was CD45RO-negative and positively selected for CCR7. Sequencing was performed on naive CD8+ T cells sorted from blood. All receptors derive from a young woman in good health.

This clone has a single count. The V and J genes are TRBV11-3 and TRBJ2-1; either TRBD1 or TRBD2 may fit D (5 bases each). The CDR3 sequence is 15 residues long. Germline V gives CDR1 SGHNT, CDR2 YENEEA. The germline V and J ends were trimmed by 3 bases and 6 bases, with 15 bases remaining between them. Here the CDR3 reads CASSLGPPGVNEQFF. The CDR3, as DNA: TGTGCCAGCAGCTTGGGACCTCCTGGGGTCAATGAGCAGTTCTTC.

This sequence joins TRBV27 and TRBJ2-1; unclear D gene. CDR1 MNHEY and CDR2 SMNVEV come from the germline V gene (reference sequence). This CDR3 region has 15 residues. Trimming left V 1 base short and J 0 bases short, with 7 bases between. The CDR3 nucleotides read TGTGCCAGCAGTTTATATACCAGCTCCTACAATGAGCAGTTCTTC. Its translation: CASSLYTSSYNEQFF.

The rearrangement joins TRBV5-4 to TRBJ1-1; no definite D call. This CDR3 comprises 11 residues. Trimming removed 5 bases at V and 6 bases at J, with 8 bases between. Looked up from germline, CDR1 is SGHNT and CDR2 is YYREEE (reference sequence). CDR3 region: CASSKGAEAFF. CDR3 coding DNA: TGTGCCAGCAGTAAGGGAGCTGAAGCTTTCTTT.